This paragraph covers one T cell receptor (beta chain) sequence. No antigen is known for it. This specimen comes from a study of cytomegalovirus exposure and HLA in healthy donors. PCR employed 60 Vbeta and 13 Jbeta primers. Clones were read by immunoSEQ multiplex PCR, and TCRdb kept only the in-frame ones, dropping some. The sample contains 180,000 or so clones, roughly 79% of which appear only once. V was clipped by 6 bases and J by 0 bases, with 15 bases between them. The germline CDR1 and CDR2 sequences are MDHEN and SYDVKM. The CDR3 contains 16 residues. Study findings and constraints: Another analysis was done later, and it associated approximately 18,000 TCR beta sequences with HLA alleles at 0.05 false discovery rate. An analysis was carried out later, and it reportedly showed fewer N-insertions in an Asian-associated ancestry cluster than the approximately 710-donor mean.

This sequence was found in a male donor in good health and CMV-seronegative. Sample: PBMCs. V gene TRBV28 combines with J gene TRBJ2-1; D is possibly TRBD2 (5 bases). Here the CDR3 reads CASRPLAQSSYNEQFF. CDR3 nucleotide sequence: TGTGCCAGCAGACCCCTAGCTCAGAGCTCCTACAATGAGCAGTTCTTC.